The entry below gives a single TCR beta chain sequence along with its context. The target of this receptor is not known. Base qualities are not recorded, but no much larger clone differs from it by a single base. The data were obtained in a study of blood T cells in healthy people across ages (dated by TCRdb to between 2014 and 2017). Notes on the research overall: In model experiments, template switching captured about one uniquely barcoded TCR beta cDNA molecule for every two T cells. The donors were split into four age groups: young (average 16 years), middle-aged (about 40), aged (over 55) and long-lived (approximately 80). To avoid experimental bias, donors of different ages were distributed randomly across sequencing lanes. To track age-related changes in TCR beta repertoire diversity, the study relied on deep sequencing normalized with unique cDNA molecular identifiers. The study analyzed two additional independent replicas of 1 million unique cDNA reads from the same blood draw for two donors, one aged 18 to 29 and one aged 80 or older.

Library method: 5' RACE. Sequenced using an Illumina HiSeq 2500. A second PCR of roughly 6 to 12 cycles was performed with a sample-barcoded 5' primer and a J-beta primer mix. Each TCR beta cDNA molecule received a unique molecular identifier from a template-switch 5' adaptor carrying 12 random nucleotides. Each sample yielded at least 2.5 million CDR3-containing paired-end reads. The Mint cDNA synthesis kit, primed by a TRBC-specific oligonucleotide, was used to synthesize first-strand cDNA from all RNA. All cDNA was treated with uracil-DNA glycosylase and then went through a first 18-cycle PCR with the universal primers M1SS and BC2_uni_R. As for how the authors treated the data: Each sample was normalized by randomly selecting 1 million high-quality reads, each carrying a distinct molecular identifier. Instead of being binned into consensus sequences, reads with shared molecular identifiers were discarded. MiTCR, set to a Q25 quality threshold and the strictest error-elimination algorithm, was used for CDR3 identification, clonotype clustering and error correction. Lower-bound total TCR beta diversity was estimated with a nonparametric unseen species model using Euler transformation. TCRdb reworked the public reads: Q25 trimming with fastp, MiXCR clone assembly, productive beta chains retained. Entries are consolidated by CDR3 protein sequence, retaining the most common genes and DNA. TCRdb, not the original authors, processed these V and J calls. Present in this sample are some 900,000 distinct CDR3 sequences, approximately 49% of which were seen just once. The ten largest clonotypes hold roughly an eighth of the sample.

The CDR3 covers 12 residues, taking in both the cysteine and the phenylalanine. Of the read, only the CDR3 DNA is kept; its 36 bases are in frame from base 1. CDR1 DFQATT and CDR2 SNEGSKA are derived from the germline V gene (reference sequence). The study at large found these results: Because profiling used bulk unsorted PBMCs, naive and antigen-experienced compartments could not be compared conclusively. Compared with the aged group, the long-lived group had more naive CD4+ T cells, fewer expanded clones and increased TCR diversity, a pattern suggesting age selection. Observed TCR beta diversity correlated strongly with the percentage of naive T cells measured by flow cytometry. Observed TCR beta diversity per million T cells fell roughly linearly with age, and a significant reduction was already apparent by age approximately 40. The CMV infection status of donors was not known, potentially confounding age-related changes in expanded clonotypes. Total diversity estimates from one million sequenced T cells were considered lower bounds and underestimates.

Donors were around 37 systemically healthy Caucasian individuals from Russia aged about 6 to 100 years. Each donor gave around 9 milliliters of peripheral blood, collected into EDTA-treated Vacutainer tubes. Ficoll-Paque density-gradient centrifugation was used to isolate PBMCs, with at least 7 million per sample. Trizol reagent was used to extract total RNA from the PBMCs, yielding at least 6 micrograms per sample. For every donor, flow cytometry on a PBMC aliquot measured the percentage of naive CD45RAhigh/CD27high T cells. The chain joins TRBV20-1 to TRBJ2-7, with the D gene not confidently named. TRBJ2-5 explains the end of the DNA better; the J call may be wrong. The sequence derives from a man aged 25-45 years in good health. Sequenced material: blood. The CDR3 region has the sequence CSAQPDDETQYF. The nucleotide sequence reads TGCAGTGCTCAACCGGACGACGAGACCCAGTACTTC.